This T cell receptor (beta chain) stems from a study of T cells in Graves' hyperthyroidism and ophthalmopathy. TCR beta CDR3 sequences were amplified from RNA transcripts. An initial round of RT-PCR targeting the TCR CDR3 relied on the HTBI primer set. TCRdb itself ran the multiplex PCR reads through MiXCR, one entry per CDR3 protein. The sample contains hundreds of thousands of distinct CDR3 sequences, roughly 14% of which appear only once. This clonotype was counted ten times or more. In germline, CDR1 is SGHRS, CDR2 YFSETQ. The CDR3 length is 14 residues. With 7 bases removed from V and 0 bases from J, the gap between germline ends came to 13 bases.

Sequenced: blood. This sequence originates from a woman aged 40 to 49 with Graves' ophthalmopathy. The rearrangement joins TRBV5-1 to TRBJ1-1; TRBD1 is a possible D gene (6 bases). This chain's CDR3 is CASRGAEVNTEAFF. DNA of the CDR3: TGCGCCAGCCGGGGGGCTGAGGTGAACACTGAAGCTTTCTTT.